The 18 T cell receptor beta chains presented below share a single source sample, sequenced in a study of blood T cell repertoires in COVID-19. Data came from immunoSEQ multiplex PCR; TCRdb stores just in-frame clones and leaves some out. The table lists some 190,000 clones, 70% to 85% of them singletons. The source material was peripheral blood. These receptors were obtained from an older man with COVID-19, enrolled during active disease.

This sequence joins TRBV18 and TRBJ1-2; 9 bases line up with TRBD1. Germline CDR1 KGHSH, CDR2 LQKENI. The CDR3 totals 18 residues. With V trimmed by 1 base and J by 2 bases, 11 bases remained unmatched. CDR3 bases: TGTGCCAGCTCACCACAAATTATGGACAGGGGAAGGAACTATGGCTACACCTTC. The encoded protein is CASSPQIMDRGRNYGYTF.

V and J are TRBV5-5 and TRBJ2-1, with 11 bases that match TRBD1. The trim removed 4 bases at V and 4 bases at J, leaving 10 bases unmatched. CDR1 and CDR2 (germline): SGHKS, YYEKEE (reference sequence). The CDR3 is 17 residues long. Here the CDR3 reads CASSIVKGQGVYNEQFF. CDR3 DNA: TGTGCCAGCAGCATAGTAAAGGGACAGGGGGTGTACAATGAGCAGTTCTTC.

J is TRBJ1-2 and V is TRBV6-6, with 8 nucleotides matching TRBD1. Per germline, CDR1 MNHNY and CDR2 SVGAGI (reference sequence). J was trimmed by 8 bases and V by 10 bases; bases with no gene match: 12. This CDR3 has 13 residues. CDR3 DNA: TGTGCCACCCTGAAGGGGGACAGGTGGGGCTACACCTTC. Protein sequence: CATLKGDRWGYTF.

The chain uses TRBV11-3 and TRBJ1-1, with D possibly TRBD1 on 6 matching bases. V lost 5 bases and J lost 2, with 9 bases in between. Germline CDR1 SGHNT, CDR2 YENEEA. The CDR3 spans 13 residues. The CDR3 spells CASSQGSNTEAFF. CDR3 sequence (DNA): TGTGCCAGCAGCCAGGGGTCTAACACTGAAGCTTTCTTT.

The J gene is TRBJ2-3, the V gene TRBV18, with a possible D match to TRBD1 (6 bases). Looked up from germline, CDR1 is KGHSH and CDR2 is LQKENI. This CDR3 has 16 amino acids. Trimming removed 3 bases from V and 0 bases from J, with 13 bases in between. CDR3 residues: CASSPPDRLSTDTQYF. The CDR3 DNA follows: TGTGCCAGCTCACCCCCCGACAGGTTAAGCACAGATACGCAGTATTTT.

This clone has just one count. The V and J genes are TRBV2 and TRBJ2-7, with 8 bases matching TRBD1. Germline V gene sequence: CDR1 SNHLY, CDR2 FYNNEI. The CDR3 runs to 12 residues. Trimming removed 10 bases from V and 3 bases from J; junction bases left unmatched: 5. The DNA for the CDR3 is TGTGCCACTTCGACAGGGGTCTACGAGCAGTACTTC. Encoded protein: CATSTGVYEQYF.

The V gene is TRBV6-5, the J gene TRBJ1-2; 10 bases map to TRBD1. V gave up 5 bases and J gave up 3 bases; unmatched junction bases: 6. Germline loops: CDR1 MNHEY, CDR2 SVGAGI. This CDR3 spans 15 amino acids. CDR3 sequence (DNA): TGTGCCAGCAGTATCCCAGGGACAGGGGACTATGGCTACACCTTC. It is translated as CASSIPGTGDYGYTF.

J is TRBJ1-1 and V is TRBV28; D uncertain. V gave up 4 bases and J gave up 6 bases, with 9 bases separating them. Germline loops: CDR1 MDHEN, CDR2 SYDVKM. The CDR3 contains 12 residues. CDR3 amino acids: CASSSPVAEAFF. The CDR3 DNA follows: TGTGCCAGCAGTTCCCCGGTCGCTGAAGCTTTCTTT.

This clone occurred a few times. V is TRBV4-2 and J is TRBJ1-5, with 9 bases that match TRBD1. Trimming cost V 1 base and J 2 bases; bases outside gene matches: 24. Per germline, CDR1 LGHNA and CDR2 YNFKEQ. The CDR3 covers 23 residues. The CDR3 is CASSQGGHIGQGRLGLGNQPQHF. For the CDR3, the DNA is TGTGCCAGCAGCCAAGGTGGACATATAGGACAGGGGCGCCTCGGGCTGGGCAATCAGCCCCAGCATTTT.

J is TRBJ2-3 and V is TRBV7-9; 7 bases agree with TRBD1. V lost 8 bases and J lost 0; bases outside the gene matches: 14. Looked up from germline, CDR1 is SEHNR and CDR2 is FQNEAQ (reference sequence). The CDR3 covers 17 residues. The CDR3 protein is CASGPLQGPSSTDTQYF. In DNA, the CDR3 is TGTGCCAGCGGACCTCTACAGGGGCCCTCTAGCACAGATACGCAGTATTTT.

The rearrangement links TRBV5-6 to TRBJ1-1; 7 bases are a match to TRBD1. The CDR3 has 14 amino acids. Germline lookup yields CDR1 SGHDT and CDR2 YYEEEE. After removal of 4 bases from V and 3 bases from J, the junction contained 6 bases not matched to a gene. CDR3 bases: TGTGCCAGCAGCCCCGGGACAGCAGACACTGAAGCTTTCTTT. Amino acids: CASSPGTADTEAFF.

This chain joins TRBV5-5 and TRBJ2-2; 7 bases line up with TRBD1. The CDR3 extends over 17 amino acids. Germline CDR1 is SGHKS and CDR2 is YYEKEE (reference sequence). Unmatched junction bases numbered 15, after V lost 3 bases and J lost 7 bases. The CDR3 here is CASSSVPYRGSNGELFF. As DNA, the CDR3 is TGTGCCAGCAGCTCCGTCCCCTACAGGGGATCCAACGGGGAGCTGTTTTTT.

This clone has a single count. The rearrangement uses TRBV19 and TRBJ2-3; a weak D match, TRBD2 (6 bases). The CDR3 runs to 13 residues. From germline, CDR1 is LNHDA and CDR2 SQIVND (reference sequence). The V end lost 11 bases, the J end lost 2 bases, and 14 bases lay between the germline ends. The CDR3 protein is CAGGGTFTDTQYF. As DNA, the CDR3 is TGTGCCGGTGGGGGGACCTTCACAGATACGCAGTATTTT. Supplemented by reference TRBV19 and TRBJ2-3, the full variable domain reads DGGITQSPKYLFRKEGQNVTLSCEQNLNHDAMYWYRQDPGQGLRLIYYSQIVNDFQKGDIAEGYSVSREKKESFPLTVTSAQKNPTAFYLCAGGGTFTDTQYFGPGTRLTVL.

The V and J genes are TRBV15 and TRBJ2-1, with 10 bases aligning to TRBD2. CDR3 size: 20 residues. V gave up 0 bases and J gave up 0 bases; unmatched junction bases: 11. Looked up from germline, CDR1 is LNHNV and CDR2 is YYDKDF (reference sequence). The CDR3 loop is CATSRDRLAGALSSYNEQFF. The CDR3 nucleotides read TGTGCCACCAGCAGAGATCGGCTAGCGGGGGCCTTAAGCTCCTACAATGAGCAGTTCTTC.

The rearrangement joins TRBV5-6 to TRBJ1-2; 9 nucleotides line up with TRBD1. From germline, CDR1 is SGHDT and CDR2 YYEEEE. The CDR3 spans 13 residues. J gave up 8 bases and V 2 bases, and 4 bases lay outside the gene matches. CDR3 sequence (DNA): TGTGCCAGCAGCTTATGGACAGGGGTCGGCTACACCTTC. This sequence encodes CASSLWTGVGYTF. Based on the CDR3 plus reference TRBV5-6 and TRBJ1-2, the full variable domain is DAGVTQSPTHLIKTRGQQVTLRCSPKSGHDTVSWYQQALGQGPQFIFQYYEEEERQRGNFPDRFSGHQFPNYSSELNVNALLLGDSALYLCASSLWTGVGYTFGSGTRLTVV.

Only one count was recorded for this clone. The rearrangement uses TRBV19 and TRBJ1-3; D is ambiguous. The CDR3 totals 15 residues. Trimming removed 5 bases at V and 0 bases at J, with 11 bases between. The germline V gene encodes CDR1 LNHDA and CDR2 SQIVND (reference sequence). The CDR3 DNA is TGTGCCAGTAGTGTCCGATCGAGCTCTGGAAACACCATATATTTT. This codes for CASSVRSSSGNTIYF.

The chain joins TRBV4-1 to TRBJ2-2; unclear D gene. In germline, CDR1 is MGHRA, CDR2 YSYEKL. This CDR3 region has 15 residues. V lost 0 bases, J lost 9 bases, and 14 bases lay in between. The CDR3 DNA sequence: TGCGCCAGCAGCCAAGAGGAGACGGTGGGTAGGGAGCTGTTTTTT. Residues: CASSQEETVGRELFF.

This clone has only a few counts. CDR3 region: CASSLGTGIMNTEAFF. The CDR3 DNA sequence: TGCGCCAGCAGCTTGGGGACAGGGATTATGAACACTGAAGCTTTCTTT. J is TRBJ1-1 and V is TRBV5-1; the match to TRBD1 covers 8 bases. This CDR3 is built from 16 residues. The germline CDR1 and CDR2 sequences are SGHRS and YFSETQ. The ends lost 0 bases at V and 0 bases at J; junction bases unmatched: 4.